This T cell receptor (beta chain) was retrieved from a study of T cell repertoires in cytomegalovirus infection. The trim removed 4 bases at V and 2 bases at J, leaving 7 bases unmatched. CDR3 length equals 15 residues. Germline CDR1 is SGHAT and CDR2 is FQNNGV. Regarding this clonotype: Its antigen is not known.

MiXCR, applied by TCRdb to the reads, yields one record per CDR3 protein. The data show about 830,000 distinct CDR3 sequences, over 25% seen once. The sequencing here drew on cultured CD8+ T cells from PBMCs, taken from culture after CMV antigen stimulation. The rearrangement joins TRBV11-2 to TRBJ2-7, with 8 bases lining up with TRBD1. This sequence originates from a human donor in good health (CMV status not recorded). Some clones in this sample may be carry-over from other donors' samples. CDR3 in amino acids: CASSWSRDRTYEQYF. The CDR3 nucleotides read TGTGCCAGCAGCTGGAGCCGGGACAGGACCTACGAGCAGTACTTC.